Presented here are 8 T cell receptor beta chains from one specimen sequenced in a study of tumor and adjacent non-tumor tissue in lung cancer. The library came from three nested PCR rounds adapted from ARM-PCR protocols. Each CDR3 protein is one row after TCRdb ran MiXCR on the multiplex PCR reads. The profile shows approximately 77,000 distinct CDR3 sequences, 80% to 90% of them singletons. No cell sorting was done before RNA was extracted from the tissue. Distant lung tissue was collected more than 3 cm away from the tumor edge. Source material: distant non-tumor lung tissue. These TCRs come from a man between 60 and 75 years old with non-small cell lung cancer.

This chain joins TRBV11-1 and TRBJ2-1, with 11 bases lining up with TRBD2. Germline assignment: CDR1 SGHAT and CDR2 FQDESV (reference sequence). V lost 8 bases and J lost 7; bases outside the gene matches: 13. This CDR3 has 16 residues. The CDR3 DNA reads as TGTGCCAGCTTATCTCGGCTAGCGGGAGGCAATAATGAGCAGTTCTTC. It encodes CASLSRLAGGNNEQFF.

As to this clonotype: At one end the junction does not follow the germline gene, possibly because of a read error. The chain combines TRBV6-2 or TRBV6-3 with TRBJ2-1, with D possibly being TRBD1 (6 bases). CDR3 length equals 14 residues. CDR1 is MNHEY and CDR2 is SVGEGT in the germline V gene. CDR3 in amino acids: CASTDRTARNVQFF. The CDR3 DNA reads as TGTGCCAGTACCGACCGGACAGCCCGCAATGTGCAGTTCTTT.

Details on this clonotype: The CDR3 end shows no conserved phenylalanine or tryptophan, and so a read error is likely. It is unclear where the CDR3 begins or ends on the DNA, so no DNA is shown, and the CDR3 is as TCRdb lists it. The rearrangement joins TRBV6-6 to TRBJ2-7. The CDR3 contains 16 residues when both ends are counted. Germline loops: CDR1 MNHNY, CDR2 SVGAGI (reference sequence). The CDR3 loop is CASSYIPGQSSYEQNL.

This clonotype turned up a few times. Relative to the germline gene, one junction end is altered; a read error may explain this. The chain joins TRBV12-3 or TRBV12-4 to TRBJ1-1; D is uncertain. CDR3 size: 14 residues. The chain's CDR3 is CASSWQRMNTEAIF. The DNA of the CDR3 is TGTGCCAGCAGTTGGCAGAGGATGAACACTGAAGCTATCTTT.

This clonotype came up once. Because it lacks the conserved phenylalanine or tryptophan at the end, this CDR3 is likely a read error. The V gene is TRBV6-5, the J gene TRBJ1-1, with unresolved D. Germline V gives CDR1 MNHEY, CDR2 SVGAGI. Deletions cut 2 bases from V and 4 bases from J, with 17 bases between. The CDR3 is 16 amino acids. CDR3 DNA: TGTGCCAGCAGTTACGCTCAGGCAGGTTTCGGCACTGAAGCTTTCTTA. Its protein is CASSYAQAGFGTEAFL.

As for this clonotype: Because it lacks the conserved phenylalanine or tryptophan at the end, this CDR3 is likely a read error. V usage is TRBV11-2 and J usage is TRBJ2-1; D gene uncertain. Trimming took 4 bases from V and 0 from J, leaving 10 bases between them. CDR1 is SGHAT, CDR2 FQNNGV, per germline. The CDR3 consists of 15 residues. The CDR3 nucleotides are TGTGCCAGCAGCTACGAGGTTAGCTCCTACAATGAGCAGTTCTAC. Translated: CASSYEVSSYNEQFY.

Points on this clonotype: Compared with germline, one end of the junction differs, possibly owing to a read error. The chain combines TRBV11-2 with TRBJ2-1; D not certain. The length of the CDR3 is 15 residues. CDR1 SGHAT and CDR2 FQNNGV come from the germline V gene. Written as DNA, the CDR3 is TGTGCCAACAGCTTCCGCCATTACCCTTACAATGAGCAGTTCTTC. This encodes CANSFRHYPYNEQFF.

In regard to this clonotype: A read error may produce the germline difference seen at one junction end. The CDR3 sequence: CTSSASLVGYEQYF. For the CDR3, the DNA is TGCACCAGCAGCGCCAGCCTGGTGGGCTACGAGCAGTACTTC. The chain recombines TRBV5-1 with TRBJ2-7, with D unresolved. CDR1 is SGHRS, CDR2 YFSETQ, per germline. This CDR3 comprises 14 residues.